Listed below are T cell receptor beta chains from one sample, sequenced in a study of beta chain features in type 1 diabetes. Profiling relied on immunoSEQ multiplex PCR, and the TCRdb table lists in-frame clones only, not all of them. The sample lists hundreds of thousands of clones, roughly 13% occurring once. Material: naive CD4+ T cells from blood. The receptors stem from a man younger than 35 with type 1 diabetes. Each CDR3 is given with its conserved first and last residue. A D gene is named only where the DNA matches it firmly. Only some rows state a clone size, as once, few, many or a class for expanded clones.

D gene: -
V gene: TRBV6-6
clone size: few
J gene: TRBJ2-1
CDR3 DNA: TGTGCCAGCAGTTACTCGCCACCCTCCTACAATGAGCAGTTCTTC
CDR3 protein: CASSYSPPSYNEQFF

D gene: -
V gene: TRBV11-2
clone size: -
J gene: TRBJ2-5
CDR3 DNA: TGTGCCAGCAGCTTAGAAGGTTTGGGGGTTGAGACCCAGTACTTC
CDR3 protein: CASSLEGLGVETQYF

D gene: -
V gene: TRBV7-2
clone size: -
J gene: TRBJ1-4
CDR3 DNA: TGTGCCAGCAGCTTAGTGGGGAATGGGGAAAAACTGTTTTTT
CDR3 protein: CASSLVGNGEKLFF

D gene: TRBD1
V gene: TRBV5-1
clone size: few
J gene: TRBJ1-4
CDR3 DNA: TGCGCCAGCAGCCCGGGACAGCTACCAGAAAATCTGTTTTTT
CDR3 protein: CASSPGQLPENLFF

D gene: TRBD2
V gene: TRBV27
clone size: -
J gene: TRBJ2-5
CDR3 DNA: TGTGCCAGCAGTCCGCGGGGGGGCGGAGAGACCCAGTACTTC
CDR3 protein: CASSPRGGGETQYF

D gene: TRBD1
V gene: TRBV19
clone size: few
J gene: TRBJ2-1
CDR3 DNA: TGTGCCAGTAGTACGACAGGGACCTACAATGAGCAGTTCTTC
CDR3 protein: CASSTTGTYNEQFF

D gene: -
V gene: TRBV5-1
clone size: -
J gene: TRBJ1-4
CDR3 DNA: TGCGCCAGCAGCCTGGAAGGGGATGAAAAACTGTTTTTT
CDR3 protein: CASSLEGDEKLFF

D gene: TRBD2
V gene: TRBV28
clone size: -
J gene: TRBJ2-5
CDR3 DNA: TGTGCCAGCAGTCTACCCCTGGGGCTAGCGGGGGAGACGTACCAAGAGACCCAGTACTTC
CDR3 protein: CASSLPLGLAGETYQETQYF

D gene: -
V gene: TRBV27
clone size: -
J gene: TRBJ2-7
CDR3 DNA: TGTGCCAGCAGTTTTACCGGGACCACCTACGAGCAGTACTTC
CDR3 protein: CASSFTGTTYEQYF

D gene: TRBD2
V gene: TRBV5-1
clone size: few
J gene: TRBJ2-3
CDR3 DNA: TGCGCCAGCAGCTTACTAGCGGATACAGATACGCAGTATTTT
CDR3 protein: CASSLLADTDTQYF

D gene: -
V gene: TRBV18
clone size: -
J gene: TRBJ1-5
CDR3 DNA: TGTGCCAGCTCACAAGGGTTTGGTCAGCCCCAGCATTTT
CDR3 protein: CASSQGFGQPQHF

D gene: -
V gene: TRBV7-6
clone size: -
J gene: TRBJ2-1
CDR3 DNA: TGTGCCAGCAGCTGGGACGACAATGAGCAGTTCTTC
CDR3 protein: CASSWDDNEQFF

D gene: -
V gene: TRBV7-7
clone size: -
J gene: TRBJ2-5
CDR3 DNA: TGTGCCAGCAGCTTGGGTTCCACAGCCGAAGAGACCCAGTACTTC
CDR3 protein: CASSLGSTAEETQYF